The clone carrying this T cell receptor (beta chain) came up a few times. Antigen unknown. Germline loops: CDR1 DFQATT, CDR2 SNEGSKA (reference sequence). Trimming cost V 4 bases and J 2 bases, with 16 bases left between them. The CDR3 extends over 15 amino acids. This sample is drawn from a study of CD8 T cells in ankylosing spondylitis. Whole-study results and caveats: Blood of patients with ankylosing spondylitis appeared to be characterized by a TCR beta motif of eight highly homologous variants.

TCRdb passed the 5' RACE reads through MiXCR, listing each CDR3 protein once. The sample shows about 540,000 distinct CDR3 sequences, approximately 11% of them seen only once. Sequencing input: blood, either unsorted or a sorted T cell fraction (not recorded which). The chain employs TRBV20-1 and TRBJ2-3, with D unclear. The clonotype was recovered from a male donor with ankylosing spondylitis. CDR3 amino acids: CSATVEMDHTDTQYF. In DNA form, the CDR3 reads TGCAGTGCTACAGTGGAGATGGATCACACAGATACGCAGTATTTT.